This T cell receptor (beta chain) comes out of a study of T-cell reconstitution after alpha-beta-depleted transplantation in children. Germline loops: CDR1 SEHNR, CDR2 FQNEAQ (reference sequence). V was clipped by 8 bases and J by 5 bases, with 15 bases between them. This CDR3 spans 13 amino acids. This clonotype showed up just a few times. Molecular barcoding with unique molecular identifiers was used for the TCRbeta library. Via MiXCR, TCRdb re-called the PCR reads, giving one row per CDR3 protein. The sample consists of some 640,000 distinct CDR3 sequences, 16% of them appearing once. The rearrangement links TRBV7-9 to TRBJ1-1, with unresolved D. The source is a human donor who donated a stem cell graft to a child with acute myeloid leukemia. The sequencing used PBMCs from the stem cell graft donor, collected from the stem cell graft. The CDR3 nucleotides are TGTGCCAGCTCAAGGGTCCTTGTAACTGAAGCTTTCTTT. Protein product: CASSRVLVTEAFF.